The present TCR beta chain was sequenced within a study of blood T cell repertoires in COVID-19. Study at large: From the United States, Italy and Spain came samples of acute and convalescent COVID-19. The analysed material was cDNA or gDNA that came from T cells, B-cell-depleted T cells, or PBMCs.

The CDR3 length is 15 residues. The germline V gene encodes CDR1 SNHLY and CDR2 FYNNEI. V lost 5 bases to trimming and J lost 3 bases, with 14 bases between them. In the study's own analysis: Amplification from reference gene primers served as the basis for estimated nucleated cell counts. TCRdb keeps only in-frame clones here, not all; method: immunoSEQ multiplex PCR. Clone size and the V and J calls come from that table; the DNA yielded D and trimming. The data contain 270,000 or so clones, 86% of them singletons. The chain is built from TRBV2 and TRBJ1-5; perhaps TRBD1 as D (6 bases). Sequencing used peripheral blood. This TCR was sampled from a man in his forties with active or convalescent COVID-19. CDR3 coding DNA: TGTGCCAGCAGTCGCCGGGACAACCCCAATCAGCCCCAGCATTTT. Translated, it gives CASSRRDNPNQPQHF.